The 10 T cell receptor beta chains below come from one sample, sequenced in a study of blood T cell repertoires in COVID-19. Generated by immunoSEQ multiplex PCR, the TCRdb table keeps only in-frame clones and is missing some. The sample lists about 370,000 clones, under 90% occurring once. Sequencing was carried out using PBMCs or T cells enriched from blood (not recorded which). These receptors originate from a woman younger than 45 who had recovered from COVID-19.

This sequence joins TRBV19 and TRBJ2-7; TRBD1 matches at 9 bases. Germline CDR1 and CDR2: LNHDA and SQIVND (reference sequence). The CDR3 length is 15 residues. J gave up 2 bases and V 4 bases, and 6 bases lay outside the gene matches. CDR3 sequence: CASSNRGRLAYEQYF. CDR3 sequence (DNA): TGTGCCAGTAGTAACAGGGGGCGCCTTGCCTACGAGCAGTACTTC.

V gene TRBV5-5 combines with J gene TRBJ1-5; no firm D call. The germline V gene encodes CDR1 SGHKS and CDR2 YYEKEE (reference sequence). The CDR3 runs to 14 residues. The V end lost 4 bases, the J end lost 1 base, and 9 bases lay between the germline ends. Here the CDR3 reads CASSIRSSNQPQHF. The CDR3 DNA reads TGTGCCAGCAGCATTCGGAGCAGCAATCAGCCCCAGCATTTT.

A word on this clone: A junction boundary mismatches the germline segment, possibly from a read error. The genes are TRBV5-4 and TRBJ1-2; D is possibly TRBD1 (5 bases). Germline assignment: CDR1 SGHNT and CDR2 YYREEE (reference sequence). CDR3 size: 11 residues. The DNA for the CDR3 is TGTGCCAGCAGCTTAGGAGAGGACATCTCCTTC. Amino acid sequence: CASSLGEDISF.

V is TRBV7-9 and J is TRBJ1-5; a possible D gene is TRBD1 (6 bases). The CDR3 has 12 residues. The V end lost 10 bases, the J end lost 4 bases, and 11 bases lay between the germline ends. The germline gives CDR1 SEHNR, CDR2 FQNEAQ (reference sequence). As DNA, the CDR3 is TGTGCCAACCCGAGGGGGAATCAGCCCCAGCATTTT. Protein product: CANPRGNQPQHF.

This sequence joins TRBV4-3 and TRBJ2-7, with TRBD2 matching over 7 bases. Germline loops: CDR1 LGHNA, CDR2 YSLEER. CDR3 length equals 17 residues. V was pared by 1 base and J by 1 base, with 10 bases of the junction left unmatched. Here the CDR3 reads CASSQGRGVSISYEQYF. The CDR3 nucleotides read TGCGCCAGCAGCCAAGGACGGGGGGTATCGATTTCCTACGAGCAGTACTTC.

The rearrangement uses TRBV2 and TRBJ2-1, with a weak D call TRBD2 (5 bases). Germline V gene lookup returns CDR1 SNHLY and CDR2 FYNNEI. V lost 2 bases and J lost 3, with 8 bases in between. The CDR3 is made up of 14 amino acids. The CDR3: CASSELANYNEQFF. In DNA, the CDR3 is TGTGCCAGCAGTGAATTAGCGAACTACAATGAGCAGTTCTTC.

The chain uses TRBV6-5 and TRBJ1-1; 7 bases line up with TRBD1. This CDR3 is built from 14 residues. The V and J ends lost 7 bases and 1 base, in that order; junction bases with no gene match: 6. CDR1 is MNHEY, CDR2 SVGAGI, per germline. The CDR3 protein is CASKLRGTNTEAFF. Written as DNA, the CDR3 is TGTGCCAGCAAGCTCAGGGGGACGAACACTGAAGCTTTCTTT.

The DNA for the CDR3 is TGTGCCAGCAGGATCGACAAAGGCTACACCTTC. Translated: CASRIDKGYTF. This sequence joins TRBV12-3 or TRBV12-4 and TRBJ1-2, with unresolved D. The CDR3 sequence is 11 residues long. The V end lost 6 bases, the J end lost 8 bases, and 10 bases lay between the germline ends.

This clone has just one count. The V call is TRBV9, the J call TRBJ2-7; possibly TRBD1 for D (6 bases). V lost 3 bases and J lost 7, with 20 bases in between. The CDR3 has 15 residues. Germline CDR1 SGDLS, CDR2 YYNGEE. CDR3 DNA: TGTGCCAGCAGCGCCGCCGGGACAACAAGGGGAGAGCAGTACTTC. It encodes CASSAAGTTRGEQYF.

This clone was detected once. The same CDR3 arises from other DNA sequences in this sample as well. J is TRBJ2-7 and V is TRBV6-1, with D unresolved. V was trimmed by 3 bases and J by 2 bases, leaving 8 bases between them. In germline, CDR1 is MNHNS, CDR2 SASEGT. The CDR3 covers 13 residues. CDR3 nucleotide sequence: TGTGCCAGCAGTGATGATAGTCCCTACGAGCAGTACTTC. This codes for CASSDDSPYEQYF.